The 32 T cell receptor beta chains presented below share a single source sample, sequenced in a study of shared clonotypes between healthy human individuals. Method: immunoSEQ multiplex PCR; TCRdb's copy keeps in-frame clones and lacks some. The sample lists about 2,500,000 clones, approximately 94% occurring once. The sequencing sample was made of naive CD4+ T cells sorted from blood. The subset is: CD45RA+ positively selected. Receptor source: a man aged 18 to 30 in good health.

The chain joins TRBV30 to TRBJ2-7, with TRBD2 as a possible D gene (6 bases). CDR1 and CDR2 (germline): GTSNPN, SVGIG (reference sequence). CDR3 length: 13 amino acids. Deletions cut 1 base from V and 2 bases from J, with 9 bases between. The CDR3 loop is CAWSASVTYEQYF. The CDR3 nucleotides are TGTGCCTGGAGTGCTAGCGTGACCTACGAGCAGTACTTC.

The chain joins TRBV29-1 to TRBJ2-2; 8 bases are shared with TRBD1. Germline trimming cut 5 bases from V and 1 base from J; bases unmatched to any gene: 3. The CDR3 consists of 14 residues. The germline V gene has CDR1 SQVTM and CDR2 ANQGSEA. CDR3 residues: CSVLGTGNTGELFF. Written as DNA, the CDR3 is TGCAGCGTTCTCGGGACAGGGAACACCGGGGAGCTGTTTTTT.

The chain carries TRBV29-1 and TRBJ1-1; 8 nucleotides agree with TRBD1. Germline CDR1 SQVTM, CDR2 ANQGSEA. The V and J ends lost 7 bases and 1 base, in that order; junction bases with no gene match: 8. The CDR3 totals 14 residues. The CDR3 spells CSALPGGANTEAFF. The CDR3 nucleotides are TGCAGCGCCCTGCCAGGGGGCGCGAACACTGAAGCTTTCTTT.

The V call is TRBV5-1, the J call TRBJ1-1, with D possibly matching TRBD1 (5 bases). CDR1 and CDR2 (germline): SGHRS, YFSETQ. The CDR3 covers 15 residues. The ends were cut back, 0 bases at V and 1 base at J, with 10 bases in the middle. The CDR3 nucleotides read TGCGCCAGCAGCTTGGGAGGGAGGGGGAACACTGAAGCTTTCTTT. It encodes CASSLGGRGNTEAFF. Full variable domain (missing parts from reference TRBV5-1 and TRBJ1-1): KAGVTQTPRYLIKTRGQQVTLSCSPISGHRSVSWYQQTPGQGLQFLFEYFSETQRNKGNFPGRFSGRQFSNSRSEMNVSTLELGDSALYLCASSLGGRGNTEAFFGQGTRLTVV.

The chain uses TRBV7-2 and TRBJ1-5; TRBD1 might be the D (6 bases). The CDR3 consists of 14 residues. V was clipped by 6 bases and J by 6 bases, with 15 bases between them. Germline-derived CDR1 and CDR2 are SGHTA and FQGNSA. Here the CDR3 reads CASSGGPAGQPQHF. The CDR3 coding sequence is TGTGCCAGCAGTGGGGGCCCGGCGGGTCAGCCCCAGCATTTT.

This rearrangement joins TRBV28 to TRBJ1-1; 8 bases align to TRBD1. CDR1 and CDR2 from the germline V gene are MDHEN and SYDVKM. V was clipped by 3 bases and J by 12 bases; unmatched bases: 15. The CDR3 has 15 residues. The CDR3 sequence: CASSLKQSGQGRTFF. The DNA for the CDR3 is TGTGCCAGCAGTTTGAAACAATCCGGACAGGGAAGAACTTTCTTT.

The chain joins TRBV2 to TRBJ1-6, with D possibly being TRBD1 (5 bases). The length of the CDR3 is 15 residues. Germline CDR1 SNHLY, CDR2 FYNNEI. V lost 2 bases and J 8 bases, leaving 13 bases between the germline ends. The CDR3 protein is CASSEIQGGYSPLHF. In nucleotides, the CDR3 is TGTGCCAGCAGTGAAATCCAGGGAGGATATTCACCCCTCCACTTT.

The gene calls are TRBV2 and TRBJ2-5; D unresolved. This CDR3 is built from 13 residues. Germline CDR1 and CDR2: SNHLY and FYNNEI. Between the trimmed V and J ends, which lost 6 bases and 2 bases, there was a span of 10 bases. For the CDR3, the DNA is TGTGCCAGCAGGGGTATCGGGCAAGAGACCCAGTACTTC. Translating it yields CASRGIGQETQYF.

This clone is a singleton in its sample. The CDR3 bases are TGTGCCAGCAGCCCCCGTCCAGGGTTTGGCTACACCTTC. It encodes CASSPRPGFGYTF. This chain connects TRBV7-9 to TRBJ1-2; possible D gene TRBD1, 5 bases. The CDR3 runs 13 residues. Germline V gene data show CDR1 as SEHNR and CDR2 as FQNEAQ (reference sequence). V lost 5 bases to trimming and J lost 7 bases, with 14 bases between them.

CDR3 amino acids: CAWYDRGAYGYTF. The CDR3 bases are TGTGCCTGGTATGACAGGGGGGCCTATGGCTACACCTTC. The chain links TRBV30 to TRBJ1-2; 9 positions agree with TRBD1. The CDR3 runs 13 residues. The V gene's germline CDR1 is GTSNPN and CDR2 SVGIG (reference sequence). V trimming: 5 bases; J trimming: 4 bases; junction bases outside the gene matches: 5.

The chain carries TRBV11-2 and TRBJ1-1; 7 bases agree with TRBD1. Germline loops: CDR1 SGHAT, CDR2 FQNNGV. CDR3 length equals 13 residues. The J segment lost 5 bases and the V segment lost 1 base, leaving 1 base of the junction unmatched. The CDR3 nucleotides are TGTGCCAGCAGCTTAGTACAGGGGACTGAAGCTTTCTTT. This sequence encodes CASSLVQGTEAFF.

J is TRBJ2-5 and V is TRBV5-5; D gene unclear. Deletions cut 2 bases from V and 5 bases from J, with 10 bases between. The CDR3 is 13 residues long. The germline gives CDR1 SGHKS, CDR2 YYEKEE (reference sequence). The CDR3 DNA follows: TGTGCCAGCAGCTTATTGGTGCCGGAGACCCAGTACTTC. It specifies CASSLLVPETQYF.

The chain recombines TRBV7-2 with TRBJ2-5; TRBD1 or TRBD2 may be the D gene (5 bases each). V lost 3 bases to trimming and J lost 4 bases, with 9 bases between them. The CDR3 is made up of 13 amino acids. Germline CDR1 reads SGHTA; CDR2 reads FQGNSA. The CDR3 protein is CASSFGAAETQYF. CDR3 sequence (DNA): TGTGCCAGCAGCTTCGGGGCAGCAGAGACCCAGTACTTC.

This sequence joins TRBV7-9 and TRBJ2-1; D is possibly TRBD1 (5 bases). Germline V gene sequence: CDR1 SEHNR, CDR2 FQNEAQ (reference sequence). The V end was cut by 1 base, the J end by 9 bases, with 13 bases between. The CDR3 is 14 residues long. The CDR3 here is CASSLVGPPGEQFF. The CDR3 coding sequence is TGTGCCAGCAGCTTAGTGGGGCCTCCGGGTGAGCAGTTCTTC.

This chain links TRBV28 with TRBJ2-1, with D tentatively TRBD2 (6 bases). Trimming stripped 5 bases from V and 2 bases from J, with 13 bases between. CDR3 length: 15 residues. Looked up from germline, CDR1 is MDHEN and CDR2 is SYDVKM. CDR3 protein: CASSSPGTPYNEQFF. The CDR3 DNA reads TGTGCCAGCAGTAGCCCAGGGACTCCCTACAATGAGCAGTTCTTC.

The V and J genes are TRBV10-3 and TRBJ2-2; possibly TRBD1 or TRBD2 for D (6 bases each). This CDR3 comprises 15 residues. Germline values: CDR1 ENHRY, CDR2 SYGVKD. V was cut by 3 bases and J by 4 bases, with 12 bases left in between. CDR3 in amino acids: CAISESGASTGELFF. In nucleotides, the CDR3 is TGTGCCATCAGTGAATCGGGGGCGAGCACCGGGGAGCTGTTTTTT.

A single count supports this clone. The chain couples TRBV2 to TRBJ2-2; weak D call: TRBD1 (5 bases). V was shortened by 3 bases and J by 0 bases, with 17 bases between the two germline ends. Germline V CDR1 and CDR2: SNHLY, FYNNEI. The CDR3 length is 18 residues. The CDR3 loop reads CASSELSVRAPNTGELFF. CDR3 in DNA: TGTGCCAGCAGTGAGTTATCGGTCAGGGCCCCGAACACCGGGGAGCTGTTTTTT.

V gene TRBV9 combines with J gene TRBJ1-3, with D tentatively TRBD1 (6 bases). Germline V gene sequence: CDR1 SGDLS, CDR2 YYNGEE. CDR3 size: 14 residues. The V end was cut by 3 bases, the J end by 4 bases, with 11 bases between. The CDR3 loop reads CASSATGFGNTIYF. In DNA form, the CDR3 reads TGTGCCAGCAGCGCAACAGGGTTCGGAAACACCATATATTTT.

The chain joins TRBV9 to TRBJ1-4, with D tentatively TRBD1 (5 bases). Germline V CDR1 and CDR2: SGDLS, YYNGEE. The length of the CDR3 is 15 residues. V was clipped by 4 bases and J by 4 bases, with 14 bases between them. CDR3 in amino acids: CASSPREGINEKLFF. Written as DNA, the CDR3 is TGTGCCAGCAGCCCAAGGGAGGGGATTAATGAAAAACTGTTTTTT.

This clone was seen just once. V is TRBV18 and J is TRBJ2-7; tentative D call: TRBD2 (5 bases). V was clipped by 4 bases and J by 0 bases, with 13 bases between them. CDR1 and CDR2 from the germline V gene are KGHSH and LQKENI. The CDR3 runs to 15 residues. The CDR3 sequence is CASSLQRGSSYEQYF. Here the CDR3 DNA reads TGTGCCAGCTCACTGCAACGGGGTAGCTCCTACGAGCAGTACTTC.

The V call is TRBV30, the J call TRBJ2-7; weak D call: TRBD1 (6 bases). This CDR3 contains 14 residues. The V gene lost 4 bases and the J gene lost 6 bases, with 19 bases spanning the gap. CDR1 and CDR2 from the germline V gene are GTSNPN and SVGIG (reference sequence). This CDR3 is CAWMGRGKGSEQYF. CDR3 DNA sequence: TGTGCCTGGATGGGCAGGGGAAAAGGGTCCGAGCAGTACTTC.

The chain is built from TRBV7-9 and TRBJ2-7; D is perhaps TRBD1 (6 bases). V lost 5 bases, J lost 2 bases, and 13 bases lay in between. CDR1 is SEHNR and CDR2 is FQNEAQ in the germline V gene (reference sequence). The CDR3 is 14 amino acids. The CDR3 sequence: CASSPRQETYEQYF. For the CDR3, the DNA is TGTGCCAGCAGCCCTCGACAGGAGACCTACGAGCAGTACTTC.

This rearrangement joins TRBV30 to TRBJ2-1, with D unclear. The V end was cut by 0 bases, the J end by 5 bases, with 8 bases between. The CDR3 is 13 residues long. CDR1 and CDR2 from the germline V gene are GTSNPN and SVGIG (reference sequence). For the CDR3, the DNA is TGTGCCTGGAGTGTACGAACGGACAATGAGCAGTTCTTC. Translated, it gives CAWSVRTDNEQFF.

The V and J genes are TRBV6-1 and TRBJ2-1; a possible D gene is TRBD2 (6 bases). This CDR3 is 14 amino acids long. Germline CDR1 MNHNS, CDR2 SASEGT. V was pared by 8 bases and J by 4 bases, with 15 bases between. The CDR3 DNA sequence: TGTGCCAGCCGGCCATGGCGGGAATACAATGAGCAGTTCTTC. Translation gives CASRPWREYNEQFF.

The CDR3 here is CSVEEWGGYNEQFF. The CDR3 DNA is TGCAGCGTTGAAGAATGGGGGGGGTACAATGAGCAGTTCTTC. V and J are TRBV29-1 and TRBJ2-1; 7 positions agree with TRBD2. CDR1 SQVTM and CDR2 ANQGSEA come from the germline V gene. Trimming at V came to 0 bases and at J to 4 bases, leaving 3 bases not matched to a gene. The length of the CDR3 is 14 residues.

This clone was picked up one time. The chain joins TRBV12-5 to TRBJ2-7; D could derive from TRBD1 or TRBD2 (5 bases each). The CDR3 runs to 14 residues. CDR1 is LGHNT, CDR2 FRNRAP, per germline. V lost 6 bases to trimming and J lost 1 base, with 13 bases between them. The DNA of the CDR3 is TGTGCTAGTGGCGAGAGGGACGGATCCTACGAGCAGTACTTC. Its translation: CASGERDGSYEQYF.

The rearrangement links TRBV18 to TRBJ2-7; D remains ambiguous. V lost 5 bases and J 4 bases, leaving 24 bases between the germline ends. CDR3 size: 17 residues. Germline lookup yields CDR1 KGHSH and CDR2 LQKENI. The CDR3 is CASSAQSGPYPAYEQYF. CDR3 DNA sequence: TGTGCCAGCTCAGCACAATCAGGCCCCTATCCTGCATACGAGCAGTACTTC.

The chain couples TRBV19 to TRBJ2-2; D is ambiguous. CDR1 is LNHDA, CDR2 SQIVND, per germline (reference sequence). This CDR3 is built from 13 residues. V lost 4 bases, J lost 5 bases, and 8 bases lay in between. CDR3 residues: CASSSPSTGELFF. The CDR3 DNA follows: TGTGCCAGTAGTAGTCCGTCAACCGGGGAGCTGTTTTTT.

The chain uses TRBV18 and TRBJ1-5; 8 nucleotides match TRBD1. In germline, CDR1 is KGHSH, CDR2 LQKENI. After removal of 2 bases from V and 4 bases from J, the junction contained 4 bases not matched to a gene. This CDR3 comprises 15 residues. The CDR3 is CASSPYTGGNQPQHF. In nucleotides, the CDR3 is TGTGCCAGCTCACCATATACAGGGGGAAATCAGCCCCAGCATTTT.

The chain carries TRBV14 and TRBJ2-2; D possibly corresponds to TRBD1 (6 bases). V was trimmed by 4 bases and J by 2 bases, leaving 17 bases between them. CDR1 is SGHDN, CDR2 FVKESK, per germline. The CDR3 has 17 residues. Here the CDR3 DNA reads TGTGCCAGCAGCCCCCGGGGCAGGGGCCTTAACACCGGGGAGCTGTTTTTT. Its translation: CASSPRGRGLNTGELFF. Combining the CDR3 with reference TRBV14 and TRBJ2-2 gives the whole variable domain EAGVTQFPSHSVIEKGQTVTLRCDPISGHDNLYWYRRVMGKEIKFLLHFVKESKQDESGMPNNRFLAERTGGTYSTLKVQPAELEDSGVYFCASSPRGRGLNTGELFFGEGSRLTVL.

V is TRBV6-1 and J is TRBJ1-2; D gene uncertain. The CDR3 length is 13 residues. Trimming stripped 1 base from V and 3 bases from J, with 6 bases between. Germline CDR1 and CDR2: MNHNS and SASEGT. As DNA, the CDR3 is TGTGCCAGCAGTGAAGGAGCGGACTATGGCTACACCTTC. Its translation is CASSEGADYGYTF.

As to this clone: Within the sample, other DNA sequences also encode this same CDR3. The rearrangement links TRBV18 to TRBJ2-1, with 9 bases aligning to TRBD1. Looked up from germline, CDR1 is KGHSH and CDR2 is LQKENI. J gave up 8 bases and V 6 bases, and 2 bases lay outside the gene matches. The CDR3 spans 12 residues. Here the CDR3 DNA reads TGTGCCAGCTCGCGACAGGGGGATGAGCAGTTCTTC. Residues: CASSRQGDEQFF.